This T cell receptor (beta chain) appears in the sequencing data of a study of T cell repertoires in cytomegalovirus infection. Whole-study context: Both CMV infection and a matching HLA type were indicated by public TCR beta signatures.

TCRdb passed the reads through MiXCR, listing each CDR3 protein once. This repertoire shows 250,000 to 300,000 distinct CDR3 sequences, approximately 15% found once; its top ten account for about 45%. In regard to this clonotype: Its target is unknown.

Study-wide results and limits: People with CMV and the relevant HLA were identified by cumulative public TCR beta family frequency.

The origin of this receptor is a human donor in good health (CMV status not recorded). Some clones in this sample may be carry-over from other donors' samples. The sequenced sample consisted of CD8+ T cells from PBMCs.

In DNA, the CDR3 is TGTGCCAGCAGTTACTCGGAGACAGGGTTCGTAGAGCAGTACTTC. Amino acids: CASSYSETGFVEQYF. The rearrangement joins TRBV6-5 to TRBJ2-7; TRBD1 aligns across 7 bases. CDR3 size: 15 residues. The V and J ends lost 0 bases and 7 bases, in that order; junction bases with no gene match: 9. Germline loops: CDR1 MNHEY, CDR2 SVGAGI.